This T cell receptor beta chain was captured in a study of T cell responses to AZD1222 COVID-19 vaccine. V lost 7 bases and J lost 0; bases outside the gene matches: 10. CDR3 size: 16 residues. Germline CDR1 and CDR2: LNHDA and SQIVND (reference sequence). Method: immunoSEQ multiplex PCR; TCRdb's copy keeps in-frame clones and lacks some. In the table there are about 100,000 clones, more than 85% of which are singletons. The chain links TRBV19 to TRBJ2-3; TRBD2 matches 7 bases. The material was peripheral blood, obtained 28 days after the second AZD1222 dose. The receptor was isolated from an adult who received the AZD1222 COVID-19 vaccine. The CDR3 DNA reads TGTGCCAGTACTCGGGCGGGAGCCAGCAGCACAGATACGCAGTATTTT. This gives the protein CASTRAGASSTDTQYF.